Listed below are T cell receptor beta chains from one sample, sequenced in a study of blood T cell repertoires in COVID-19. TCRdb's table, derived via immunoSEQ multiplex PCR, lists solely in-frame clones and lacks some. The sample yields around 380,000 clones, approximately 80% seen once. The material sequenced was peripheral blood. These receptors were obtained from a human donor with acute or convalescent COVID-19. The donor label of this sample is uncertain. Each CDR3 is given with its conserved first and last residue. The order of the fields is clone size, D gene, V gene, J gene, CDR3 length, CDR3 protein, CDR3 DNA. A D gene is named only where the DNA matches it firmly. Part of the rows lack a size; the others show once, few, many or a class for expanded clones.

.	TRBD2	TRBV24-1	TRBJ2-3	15	CATAESGGLTDTQYF	TGTGCCACCGCAGAATCGGGGGGTTTAACAGATACGCAGTATTTT
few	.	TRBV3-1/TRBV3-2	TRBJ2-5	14	CASSPMGQGRTQYF	TGTGCCAGCAGCCCGATGGGCCAGGGGCGGACCCAGTACTTC
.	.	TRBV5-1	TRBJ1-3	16	CASSLRPGISGNTIYF	TGCGCCAGCAGCTTGAGGCCAGGGATCTCTGGAAACACCATATATTTT
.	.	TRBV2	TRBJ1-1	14	CASRDRWGGTEAFF	TGTGCCAGCAGAGACAGGTGGGGGGGCACTGAAGCTTTCTTT
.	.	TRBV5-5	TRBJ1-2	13	CASSPFNNYGYTF	TGTGCCAGCAGCCCATTCAATAACTATGGCTACACCTTC
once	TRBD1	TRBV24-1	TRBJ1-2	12	CAPQGGVLAYTF	TGTGCCCCTCAGGGGGGCGTGTTAGCCTACACCTTC
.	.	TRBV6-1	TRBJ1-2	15	CASSEIRQGRYGYTF	TGTGCCAGCAGTGAAATCCGGCAGGGCCGGTATGGCTACACCTTC
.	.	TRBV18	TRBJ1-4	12	CASSPFNEKLFF	TGTGCCAGCTCACCCTTTAATGAAAAACTGTTTTTT
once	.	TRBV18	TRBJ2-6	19	CASSPRSAPVGAGANVLTF	TGTGCCAGCTCACCACGTAGCGCCCCGGTTGGTGCTGGGGCCAACGTCCTGACTTTC
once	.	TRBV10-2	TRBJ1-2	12	CASSEYGYGYTF	TGCGCCAGCAGTGAGTACGGCTATGGCTACACCTTC
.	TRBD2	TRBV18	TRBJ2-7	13	CASSPTAGVGQYF	TGTGCCAGCTCACCAACCGCGGGGGTAGGGCAGTACTTC
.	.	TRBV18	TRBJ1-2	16	CASSPLLAGSSYGYTF	TGTGCCAGCTCACCACTCCTCGCAGGTTCCAGCTATGGCTACACCTTC
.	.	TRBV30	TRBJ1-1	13	CAWSGPGNTEAFF	TGTGCCTGGTCAGGGCCGGGGAACACTGAAGCTTTCTTT
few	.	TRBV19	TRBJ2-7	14	CASSRRVGPYEQYF	TGTGCCAGTAGTAGGAGGGTTGGACCCTACGAGCAGTACTTC
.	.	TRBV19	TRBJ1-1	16	CATSAPYSGRGTEAFF	TGTGCCACCTCCGCACCCTACTCGGGCAGGGGCACTGAAGCTTTCTTT
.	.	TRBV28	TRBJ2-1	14	CASSLHGGHNEQFF	TGTGCCAGCAGTTTACATGGTGGCCACAATGAGCAGTTCTTC
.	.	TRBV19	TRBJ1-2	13	CATAVSGAYGYTF	TGTGCCACAGCCGTGTCAGGGGCCTATGGCTACACCTTC
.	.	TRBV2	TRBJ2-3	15	CASSAGTSQRDTQYF	TGTGCCAGCAGTGCGGGTACTAGCCAGCGGGATACGCAGTATTTT
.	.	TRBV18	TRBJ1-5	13	CASSRGLDQPQHF	TGTGCCAGCTCACGCGGTCTTGATCAGCCCCAGCATTTT
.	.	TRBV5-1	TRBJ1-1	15	CASSLGRTMNTEAFF	TGCGCCAGCAGCTTGGGACGGACTATGAACACTGAAGCTTTCTTT
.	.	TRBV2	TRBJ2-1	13	CASSEGGLLQGFF	TGTGCCAGCAGTGAAGGCGGCCTACTACAGGGGTTCTTC
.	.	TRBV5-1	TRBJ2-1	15	CASSPLGGRRNEQFF	TGCGCCAGCAGCCCCCTCGGGGGGCGTAGAAATGAGCAGTTCTTC
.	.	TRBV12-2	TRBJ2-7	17	CASRPGGRLARSYEQYF	TGTGCAAGTCGCCCAGGGGGACGGCTAGCCAGATCCTACGAGCAGTACTTC
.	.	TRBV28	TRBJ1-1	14	CASSNGQLYTEAFF	TGTGCCAGCAGTAATGGACAGCTGTATACTGAAGCTTTCTTT
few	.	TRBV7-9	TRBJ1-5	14	CASSLLGGGQPQHF	TGTGCCAGCAGCCTGCTCGGGGGAGGCCAGCCCCAGCATTTT
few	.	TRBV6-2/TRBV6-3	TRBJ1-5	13	CASSRQGTQPQHF	TGTGCCAGCAGTCGCCAGGGGACTCAGCCCCAGCATTTT
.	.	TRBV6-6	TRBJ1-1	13	CASSYLWNTEAFF	TGTGCCAGCAGTTACTTATGGAACACTGAAGCTTTCTTT
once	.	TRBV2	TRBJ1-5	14	CASSERSSNQPQHF	TGTGCCAGCAGTGAGCGGTCTAGCAATCAGCCCCAGCATTTT
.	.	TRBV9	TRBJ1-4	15	CASSVGLGVDEKLFF	TGTGCCAGCAGCGTAGGATTAGGGGTTGATGAAAAACTGTTTTTT
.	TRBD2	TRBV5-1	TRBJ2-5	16	CASSLWVSGSGETQYF	TGCGCCAGCAGCTTGTGGGTTAGCGGGAGTGGGGAGACCCAGTACTTC
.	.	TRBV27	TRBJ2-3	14	CASRDFQMSHTQYF	TGTGCCAGCCGGGACTTCCAAATGTCGCATACGCAGTATTTT
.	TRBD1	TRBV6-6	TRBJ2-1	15	CASSYGTGLYNEQFF	TGTGCCAGCAGTTACGGGACAGGGTTATACAATGAGCAGTTCTTC
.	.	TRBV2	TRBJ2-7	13	CASVAGTSYEQYF	TGTGCCAGCGTGGCGGGAACCTCCTACGAGCAGTACTTC
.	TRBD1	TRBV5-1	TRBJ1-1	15	CASSPRRQGYTEAFF	TGCGCCAGCAGCCCGCGTCGACAGGGTTACACTGAAGCTTTCTTT
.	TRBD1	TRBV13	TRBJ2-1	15	CASSFSGTGKNEQFF	TGTGCCAGCAGCTTTTCCGGGACAGGGAAAAATGAGCAGTTCTTC
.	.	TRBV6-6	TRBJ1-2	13	CASSPPRGYGYTF	TGTGCCAGCAGTCCCCCCAGGGGCTATGGCTACACCTTC
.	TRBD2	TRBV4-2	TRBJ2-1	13	CASSPSRGGEQFF	TGTGCCAGCAGCCCCTCTCGGGGGGGTGAGCAGTTCTTC
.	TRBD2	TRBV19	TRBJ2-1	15	CASRKGAGVYNEQFF	TGTGCCAGTAGAAAGGGAGCGGGAGTGTACAATGAGCAGTTCTTC
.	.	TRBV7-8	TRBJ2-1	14	CASSLEGVSLEQFF	TGTGCCAGCAGCTTAGAGGGGGTTAGCCTTGAGCAGTTCTTC
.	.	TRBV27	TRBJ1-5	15	CASSLMHSSNQPQHF	TGTGCCAGCAGTTTAATGCACAGTAGCAATCAGCCCCAGCATTTT
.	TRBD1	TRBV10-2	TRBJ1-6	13	CASRSTGASPLHF	TGCGCCAGCAGGTCGACAGGGGCCTCACCCCTCCACTTT
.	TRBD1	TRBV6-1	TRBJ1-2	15	CASSEATTGRDGYTF	TGTGCCAGCAGTGAAGCGACGACAGGGCGGGATGGCTACACCTTC
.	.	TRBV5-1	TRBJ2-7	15	CASSLAGRAPYEQYF	TGCGCCAGCAGCTTGGCCGGCAGGGCCCCCTACGAGCAGTACTTC
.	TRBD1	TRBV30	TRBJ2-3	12	CACDRATDTQYF	TGTGCCTGTGACAGGGCCACAGATACGCAGTATTTT
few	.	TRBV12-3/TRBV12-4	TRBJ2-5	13	CASNSGLQETQYF	TGTGCCAGCAACTCAGGGCTCCAAGAGACCCAGTACTTC
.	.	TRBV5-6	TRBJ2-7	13	CASSFHRGNEQYF	TGTGCCAGCAGCTTCCACCGGGGGAACGAGCAGTACTTC
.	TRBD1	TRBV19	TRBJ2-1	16	CASSFRSGTDREGQFF	TGTGCCAGTAGTTTCCGGTCCGGGACAGACCGCGAGGGGCAGTTCTTC
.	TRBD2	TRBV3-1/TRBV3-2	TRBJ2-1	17	CASSHLRLAGPSNEQFF	TGTGCCAGCAGCCACTTAAGACTAGCGGGTCCGTCCAATGAGCAGTTCTTC
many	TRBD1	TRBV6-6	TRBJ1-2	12	CASSYDREGYTF	TGTGCCAGCAGTTACGACAGGGAAGGCTACACCTTC
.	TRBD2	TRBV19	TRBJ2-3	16	CASSRLAGEPTDTQYF	TGTGCCAGTAGTAGACTAGCGGGAGAACCCACAGATACGCAGTATTTT
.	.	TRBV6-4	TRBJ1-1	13	CASSPEKNTEAFF	TGTGCCAGCAGCCCTGAGAAGAACACTGAAGCTTTCTTT
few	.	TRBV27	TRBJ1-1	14	CASSLVQGNTEAFF	TGTGCCAGCAGTTTGGTCCAGGGGAACACTGAAGCTTTCTTT
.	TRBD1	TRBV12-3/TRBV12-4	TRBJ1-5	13	CASRDRGAGPQHF	TGTGCCAGCAGAGACAGGGGGGCCGGGCCCCAGCATTTT
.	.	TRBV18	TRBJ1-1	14	CASSPRQPNTEAFF	TGTGCCAGCTCACCTAGACAGCCCAACACTGAAGCTTTCTTT
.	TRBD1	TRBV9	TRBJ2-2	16	CASSVTGTVYTGELFF	TGTGCCAGCAGCGTGACCGGGACAGTCTACACCGGGGAGCTGTTTTTT